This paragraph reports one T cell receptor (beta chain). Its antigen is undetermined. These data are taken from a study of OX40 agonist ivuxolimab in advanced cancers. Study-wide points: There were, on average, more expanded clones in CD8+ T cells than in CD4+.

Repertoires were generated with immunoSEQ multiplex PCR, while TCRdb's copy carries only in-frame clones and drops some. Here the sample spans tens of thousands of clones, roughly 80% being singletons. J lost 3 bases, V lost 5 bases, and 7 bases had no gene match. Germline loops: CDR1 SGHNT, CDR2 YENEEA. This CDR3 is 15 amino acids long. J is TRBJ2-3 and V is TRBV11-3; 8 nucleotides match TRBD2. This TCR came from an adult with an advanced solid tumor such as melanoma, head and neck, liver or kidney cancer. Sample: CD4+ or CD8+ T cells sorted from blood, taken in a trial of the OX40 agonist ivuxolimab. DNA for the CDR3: TGTGCCAGCAGCCCAACAGCGGGGGCGACAGATACGCAGTATTTT. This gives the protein CASSPTAGATDTQYF.